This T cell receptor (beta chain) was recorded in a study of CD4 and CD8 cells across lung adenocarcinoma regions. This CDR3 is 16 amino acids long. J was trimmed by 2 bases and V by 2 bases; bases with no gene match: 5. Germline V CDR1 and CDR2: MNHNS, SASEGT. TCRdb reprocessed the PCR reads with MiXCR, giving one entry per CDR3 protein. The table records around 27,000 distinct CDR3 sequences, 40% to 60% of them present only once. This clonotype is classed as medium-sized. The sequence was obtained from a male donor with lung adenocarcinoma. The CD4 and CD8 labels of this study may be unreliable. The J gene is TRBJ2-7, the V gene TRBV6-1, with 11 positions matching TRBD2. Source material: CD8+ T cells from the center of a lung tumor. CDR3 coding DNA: TGTGCCAGCAGTGAATCGTTACTAGCGGGAGCCTACGAGCAGTACTTC. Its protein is CASSESLLAGAYEQYF.